The 5 T cell receptor beta chains below come from one sample, sequenced in a study of blood T cells in healthy people across ages. PCR was performed a second time for 7 to 11 cycles using a sample-barcoded 5' primer and a J-beta primer mix. TCRdb re-called the 5' RACE reads with MiXCR, one entry per CDR3 protein. Of about 930,000 distinct CDR3 sequences detected, about 28% appear once; the ten largest clones hold roughly 10%. These data were likewise used in another study, on T cells of mothers and their children.

Sequenced sample: blood. These receptors were obtained from a woman aged 40-49 years in good health.

Many counts were recorded for this clonotype. This chain joins TRBV9 and TRBJ1-6, with TRBD1 as a possible D gene (6 bases). From germline, CDR1 is SGDLS and CDR2 YYNGEE. This CDR3 has 14 amino acids. V lost 0 bases and J 9 bases, leaving 10 bases between the germline ends. The CDR3 sequence is CASSVAQGGSPLHF. Here the CDR3 DNA reads TGTGCCAGCAGCGTAGCACAGGGTGGTTCACCCCTCCACTTT. Full variable domain (outside the CDR3, taken from reference TRBV9 and TRBJ1-6): DSGVTQTPKHLITATGQRVTLRCSPRSGDLSVYWYQQSLDQGLQFLIQYYNGEERAKGNILERFSAQQFPDLHSELNLSSLELGDSALYFCASSVAQGGSPLHFGNGTRLTVT.

V usage is TRBV18 and J usage is TRBJ1-4, with D perhaps matching TRBD1 (6 bases). The CDR3 is made up of 13 amino acids. Trimming took 5 bases from V and 6 from J, leaving 10 bases between them. From germline, CDR1 is KGHSH and CDR2 LQKENI. CDR3 coding DNA: TGTGCCAGCTCAGACCGGACAGATGAAAAACTGTTTTTT. Translating gives CASSDRTDEKLFF.

About this clonotype itself: This could be a read error, since a much larger clone is one nucleotide away. V is TRBV24-1 and J is TRBJ2-7; D possibly matches TRBD1 or TRBD2 (5 bases each). V was pared by 4 bases and J by 0 bases, with 18 bases between. There are 17 residues in the CDR3. Germline-derived CDR1 and CDR2 are KGHDR and SFDVKD. The CDR3 spells CATSDSRSRESSYEQYF. As DNA, the CDR3 is TGTGCCACCAGTGACTCCCGGAGCAGGGAGAGCTCCTACGAGCAGTACTTC.

A remark on this clonotype: Given a much more abundant clone one base away, this may be a read error. This chain links TRBV20-1 with TRBJ1-2, with D unclear. Germline CDR1 DFQATT, CDR2 SNEGSKA (reference sequence). The CDR3 length is 14 residues. The CDR3: CSARWMAGSNGHTF. Written as DNA, the CDR3 is TGCAGTGCTAGATGGATGGCAGGATCTAATGGCCACACCTTC.

This clonotype occurred many times. This chain links TRBV12-3 or TRBV12-4 with TRBJ1-1; no clear D. The CDR3 sequence is 14 residues long. Trimming removed 0 bases from V and 1 base from J, with 6 bases in between. The CDR3 DNA reads as TGTGCCAGCAGTTTAGCGGCAGGGAACACTGAAGCTTTCTTT. Its translation is CASSLAAGNTEAFF.